A single sample gave rise to the 30 T cell receptor beta chains below, sequenced in a study of T cells in pancreatic ductal adenocarcinoma. The data were produced by immunoSEQ multiplex PCR, yet TCRdb's version contains in-frame clones alone and is incomplete. The table has roughly 17,000 clones, about 88% seen once. Selected pancreatic ductal adenocarcinoma patients had undergone surgery without neoadjuvant therapy. Sequencing was performed on PBMCs. The receptor source for this set is a human donor with pancreatic ductal adenocarcinoma.

This rearrangement joins TRBV7-2 to TRBJ2-5, with TRBD2 matching over 7 bases. The length of the CDR3 is 14 residues. CDR1 is SGHTA and CDR2 is FQGNSA in the germline V gene. V shed 5 bases, J shed 3 bases, and the junction held 6 bases outside the gene matches. This CDR3 is CASSRTRAEETQYF. The DNA for the CDR3 is TGTGCCAGCAGCCGGACTAGGGCAGAAGAGACCCAGTACTTC.

This chain connects TRBV29-1 to TRBJ2-1; a weak D match, TRBD1 (6 bases). V lost 6 bases to trimming and J lost 6 bases, with 12 bases between them. Germline lookup yields CDR1 SQVTM and CDR2 ANQGSEA. This CDR3 comprises 12 residues. The CDR3: CSVPTGSNEQFF. DNA of the CDR3: TGCAGCGTCCCCACAGGGTCCAATGAGCAGTTCTTC.

The chain couples TRBV7-9 to TRBJ2-2; D is uncertain. CDR1 and CDR2 from the germline V gene are SEHNR and FQNEAQ (reference sequence). V dropped 3 bases and J dropped 3 bases, with 11 bases sitting between them. This CDR3 has 15 residues. The DNA for the CDR3 is TGTGCCAGCAGCTTGTCCGGGTCCTACACCGGGGAGCTGTTTTTT. Amino acids: CASSLSGSYTGELFF.

J is TRBJ2-3 and V is TRBV10-3; TRBD2 matches 7 bases. The CDR3 runs 14 residues. The germline CDR1 and CDR2 sequences are ENHRY and SYGVKD. V lost 6 bases, J lost 2 bases, and 5 bases stayed unmatched. The DNA for the CDR3 is TGTGCCATCAGGCAGCGGGGACCCACAGATACGCAGTATTTT. Translating it yields CAIRQRGPTDTQYF.

The V gene is TRBV27, the J gene TRBJ2-5; D unresolved. Germline loops: CDR1 MNHEY, CDR2 SMNVEV (reference sequence). V shed 5 bases and J shed 1 base, with 11 bases lying between them. The CDR3 is 14 residues long. The CDR3 loop reads CASSRVSGQETQYF. In DNA, the CDR3 is TGTGCCAGCAGTCGCGTTTCGGGCCAAGAGACCCAGTACTTC.

The chain links TRBV19 to TRBJ1-2, with 8 bases aligning to TRBD1. The V gene end was trimmed by 1 base and the J gene end by 4 bases; junction bases not matched to a gene: 8. The CDR3 is made up of 16 amino acids. CDR1 is LNHDA, CDR2 SQIVND, per germline (reference sequence). CDR3 protein: CASSIGTSGQVYGYTF. CDR3 in DNA: TGTGCCAGTAGTATAGGAACCTCGGGACAGGTCTATGGCTACACCTTC. The whole variable domain, filled in from reference TRBV19 and TRBJ1-2, reads DGGITQSPKYLFRKEGQNVTLSCEQNLNHDAMYWYRQDPGQGLRLIYYSQIVNDFQKGDIAEGYSVSREKKESFPLTVTSAQKNPTAFYLCASSIGTSGQVYGYTFGSGTRLTVV.

The V and J genes are TRBV7-3 and TRBJ1-1; D gene unclear. There are 14 residues in the CDR3. Trimming left V 5 bases short and J 0 bases short, with 10 bases between. Germline-derived CDR1 and CDR2 are SGHTA and FQGTGA. The CDR3 DNA reads as TGTGCCAGCAGCCCCACGAGGGTGAACACTGAAGCTTTCTTT. Translating it yields CASSPTRVNTEAFF. The whole variable domain, filled in from reference TRBV7-3 and TRBJ1-1, reads GAGVSQTPSNKVTEKGKYVELRCDPISGHTALYWYRQSLGQGPEFLIYFQGTGAADDSGLPNDRFFAVRPEGSVSTLKIQRTERGDSAVYLCASSPTRVNTEAFFGQGTRLTVV.

The chain is built from TRBV7-9 and TRBJ2-1; 9 nucleotides align to TRBD1. J was trimmed by 4 bases and V by 8 bases; bases with no gene match: 6. The CDR3 is 14 residues long. CDR1 and CDR2 (germline): SEHNR, FQNEAQ (reference sequence). DNA for the CDR3: TGTGCCAGCTCACGGGGACAGGGTTACAATGAGCAGTTCTTC. Protein product: CASSRGQGYNEQFF. The full variable domain, completed using reference TRBV7-9 and TRBJ2-1, is DTGVSQNPRHKITKRGQNVTFRCDPISEHNRLYWYRQTLGQGPEFLTYFQNEAQLEKSRLLSDRFSAERPKGSFSTLEIQRTEQGDSAMYLCASSRGQGYNEQFFGPGTRLTVL.

V is TRBV4-3 and J is TRBJ2-7; 8 bases align to TRBD2. Germline CDR1 reads LGHNA; CDR2 reads YSLEER. V gave up 0 bases and J gave up 3 bases; unmatched junction bases: 7. This CDR3 region has 16 residues. Here the CDR3 reads CASSQEWASGYYEQYF. CDR3 DNA: TGCGCCAGCAGCCAAGAATGGGCTAGCGGGTACTACGAGCAGTACTTC.

The V call is TRBV19, the J call TRBJ1-2; TRBD1 matches at 8 bases. This CDR3 spans 14 amino acids. Germline V gene lookup returns CDR1 LNHDA and CDR2 SQIVND (reference sequence). The junction had 14 bases not matched to a gene; V was cut back by 9 bases and J by 8 bases. CDR3 bases: TGTGCCAGCCCGTTTCCAGGGGGCATAAACGGCTACACCTTC. This encodes CASPFPGGINGYTF.

The V gene is TRBV11-1, the J gene TRBJ2-3, with 8 bases aligning to TRBD2. The CDR3 has 16 amino acids. The germline V gene has CDR1 SGHAT and CDR2 FQDESV (reference sequence). With 5 bases clipped from V and 1 base from J, the junction kept 8 bases outside the gene matches. The CDR3 bases are TGTGCCAGCAGCGGGACGGGGGGGTCAGGCACAGATACGCAGTATTTT. It encodes CASSGTGGSGTDTQYF.

The V call is TRBV27, the J call TRBJ1-4; a possible D gene is TRBD1 (5 bases). With 2 bases removed from V and 7 bases from J, the gap between germline ends came to 11 bases. This CDR3 contains 14 residues. CDR1 is MNHEY, CDR2 SMNVEV, per germline (reference sequence). The CDR3 sequence is CASSLKGPGEKLFF. CDR3 nucleotides: TGTGCCAGCAGTTTAAAGGGGCCGGGTGAAAAACTGTTTTTT. Drawing the rest from reference TRBV27 and TRBJ1-4, the complete variable domain is EAQVTQNPRYLITVTGKKLTVTCSQNMNHEYMSWYRQDPGLGLRQIYYSMNVEVTDKGDVPEGYKVSRKEKRNFPLILESPSPNQTSLYFCASSLKGPGEKLFFGSGTQLSVL.

The genes are TRBV28 and TRBJ1-5; the match to TRBD1 covers 9 bases. Looked up from germline, CDR1 is MDHEN and CDR2 is SYDVKM. The V and J ends lost 4 bases and 4 bases, in that order; junction bases with no gene match: 11. This CDR3 contains 17 residues. The CDR3 DNA follows: TGTGCCAGCAGTTACCCCGGGACAGGGCTGGGGAATCAGCCCCAGCATTTT. Its protein product is CASSYPGTGLGNQPQHF.

The chain uses TRBV30 and TRBJ1-3; unclear D gene. Germline V CDR1 and CDR2: GTSNPN, SVGIG (reference sequence). Trimming removed 2 bases at V and 0 bases at J, with 5 bases between. The CDR3 runs to 13 residues. The CDR3 protein is CAWSQFSGNTIYF. CDR3 coding DNA: TGTGCCTGGAGTCAGTTCTCTGGAAACACCATATATTTT.

This rearrangement joins TRBV7-8 to TRBJ1-1; unclear D gene. In germline, CDR1 is SGHVS, CDR2 FQNEAQ. Trimming took 1 base from V and 3 from J, leaving 6 bases between them. The length of the CDR3 is 13 residues. The DNA of the CDR3 is TGTGCCAGCAGCTTAGAGGCGGACACTGAAGCTTTCTTT. Its protein product is CASSLEADTEAFF.

CDR3 in DNA: TGCGCCAGCAGCCCTGGGGTGGGAGGAATAGACGGCTACACCTTC. Residues: CASSPGVGGIDGYTF. The chain employs TRBV4-1 and TRBJ1-2; no reliable D call. Germline CDR1 reads MGHRA; CDR2 reads YSYEKL. With 4 bases removed from V and 8 bases from J, the gap between germline ends came to 20 bases. The CDR3 sequence is 15 residues long.

A single count supports this clone. This chain links TRBV19 with TRBJ1-5; TRBD1 might be the D (6 bases). The CDR3 length is 15 residues. The germline gives CDR1 LNHDA, CDR2 SQIVND (reference sequence). The V end lost 1 base, the J end lost 1 base, and 8 bases lay between the germline ends. The CDR3 coding sequence is TGTGCCAGTAGTATAGCAGACAGGAGCAATCAGCCCCAGCATTTT. Translated, it gives CASSIADRSNQPQHF. The full variable domain, rest sourced from reference TRBV19 and TRBJ1-5, is DGGITQSPKYLFRKEGQNVTLSCEQNLNHDAMYWYRQDPGQGLRLIYYSQIVNDFQKGDIAEGYSVSREKKESFPLTVTSAQKNPTAFYLCASSIADRSNQPQHFGDGTRLSIL.

The genes are TRBV18 and TRBJ2-6; D unresolved. Germline V lookup: CDR1 KGHSH, CDR2 LQKENI. This CDR3 is built from 15 residues. Trimming stripped 6 bases from V and 0 bases from J, with 9 bases between. The CDR3 bases are TGTGCCAGCTCCGACACAACCTCTGGGGCCAACGTCCTGACTTTC. Protein sequence: CASSDTTSGANVLTF.

A single count supports this clone. The V gene is TRBV29-1, the J gene TRBJ1-4; tentatively, D is TRBD1 (5 bases). CDR3 size: 17 residues. Germline V gene lookup returns CDR1 SQVTM and CDR2 ANQGSEA. V was clipped by 6 bases and J by 8 bases, with 28 bases between them. The CDR3 loop is CSVTQSGTSGVGEKLFF. The CDR3, as DNA: TGCAGCGTGACCCAGTCCGGGACCTCGGGGGTTGGAGAAAAACTGTTTTTT.

The chain is built from TRBV18 and TRBJ1-2; TRBD1 might be the D (5 bases). CDR3 length equals 16 residues. Per the germline V gene, CDR1 is KGHSH and CDR2 is LQKENI. The V gene lost 3 bases and the J gene lost 5 bases, with 19 bases spanning the gap. CDR3 region: CASSPKMNRQTYGYTF. CDR3 coding DNA: TGTGCCAGCTCACCTAAAATGAATCGACAGACTTATGGCTACACCTTC.

The gene calls are TRBV2 and TRBJ2-5; perhaps TRBD2 as D (5 bases). The V and J ends lost 3 bases and 7 bases respectively, with 12 bases between them. Germline V CDR1 and CDR2: SNHLY, FYNNEI. CDR3 length equals 13 residues. This chain's CDR3 is CASSERLGGTQYF. For the CDR3, the DNA is TGTGCCAGCAGTGAGAGGCTAGGAGGGACCCAGTACTTC.

The chain uses TRBV15 and TRBJ2-2, with a tentative D call TRBD2 (6 bases). The CDR3 is 15 amino acids. Trimming pared 0 bases from V and 6 bases from J, leaving 11 bases between. The germline CDR1 and CDR2 sequences are LNHNV and YYDKDF (reference sequence). In DNA, the CDR3 is TGTGCCACCAGCAGAGATCGCGGGGTGCCCGGGGAGCTGTTTTTT. Translating it yields CATSRDRGVPGELFF.

The chain uses TRBV7-9 and TRBJ2-2; 8 nucleotides agree with TRBD2. CDR3 length equals 13 residues. Germline assignment: CDR1 SEHNR and CDR2 FQNEAQ (reference sequence). Germline trimming cut 5 bases from V and 5 bases from J; bases unmatched to any gene: 1. The CDR3 loop reads CASSQRGTGELFF. The CDR3 nucleotides are TGTGCCAGCAGCCAGCGGGGGACCGGGGAGCTGTTTTTT. Drawing the rest from reference TRBV7-9 and TRBJ2-2, the complete variable domain is DTGVSQNPRHKITKRGQNVTFRCDPISEHNRLYWYRQTLGQGPEFLTYFQNEAQLEKSRLLSDRFSAERPKGSFSTLEIQRTEQGDSAMYLCASSQRGTGELFFGEGSRLTVL.

CDR3 in amino acids: CASSFPGPIDRGRTYEQYF. CDR3 bases: TGTGCCAGCAGTTTCCCCGGCCCCATCGACAGGGGGAGGACCTACGAGCAGTACTTC. The rearrangement uses TRBV28 and TRBJ2-7, with 9 nucleotides matching TRBD1. This CDR3 is 19 amino acids long. CDR1 is MDHEN, CDR2 SYDVKM, per germline. The trim removed 3 bases at V and 2 bases at J, leaving 17 bases unmatched.

As regards this clone: The same CDR3 arises from other DNA sequences in this sample as well. The genes are TRBV7-9 and TRBJ2-7; possible D gene TRBD1, 5 bases. In germline, CDR1 is SEHNR, CDR2 FQNEAQ (reference sequence). Trimming shortened V by 5 bases and J by 4 bases, and 9 bases separated the two germline ends. This CDR3 spans 12 amino acids. The CDR3 spells CASSPTGYEQYF. CDR3 bases: TGTGCCAGCAGCCCCACAGGATACGAGCAGTACTTC.

This sequence joins TRBV7-9 and TRBJ2-7; D call uncertain. Trimming cost V 4 bases and J 5 bases, with 15 bases left between them. Germline values: CDR1 SEHNR, CDR2 FQNEAQ (reference sequence). The CDR3 runs 14 residues. CDR3 sequence: CASSSEAAFHEQYF. In DNA form, the CDR3 reads TGTGCCAGCAGCTCCGAAGCAGCGTTCCACGAGCAGTACTTC.

The chain recombines TRBV11-2 with TRBJ2-7; the D is unclear. Trimming stripped 5 bases from V and 1 base from J, with 12 bases between. This CDR3 has 14 amino acids. Germline V CDR1 and CDR2: SGHAT, FQNNGV. CDR3 amino acids: CASSATINSYEQYF. The CDR3 nucleotides are TGTGCCAGCAGCGCGACAATAAATTCCTACGAGCAGTACTTC.

V and J are TRBV2 and TRBJ2-1; a weak D match, TRBD1 (6 bases). Trimming stripped 6 bases from V and 0 bases from J, with 12 bases between. Germline values: CDR1 SNHLY, CDR2 FYNNEI. The CDR3 sequence is 15 residues long. Written as DNA, the CDR3 is TGTGCCAGCAGCCCAGGGGCGTCCTCCTACAATGAGCAGTTCTTC. Encoded protein: CASSPGASSYNEQFF. The variable domain in full, completed from reference TRBV2 and TRBJ2-1, reads EPEVTQTPSHQVTQMGQEVILRCVPISNHLYFYWYRQILGQKVEFLVSFYNNEISEKSEIFDDQFSVERPDGSNFTLKIRSTKLEDSAMYFCASSPGASSYNEQFFGPGTRLTVL.

The chain couples TRBV5-4 to TRBJ1-1; 9 nucleotides line up with TRBD1. This CDR3 has 15 amino acids. The V gene end was trimmed by 4 bases and the J gene end by 3 bases; junction bases not matched to a gene: 7. Germline V gives CDR1 SGHNT, CDR2 YYREEE (reference sequence). CDR3 sequence: CASSPTRTGDTEAFF. The CDR3 coding sequence is TGTGCCAGCAGCCCTACCCGGACAGGGGACACTGAAGCTTTCTTT.

The V call is TRBV5-1, the J call TRBJ2-1, with TRBD2 matching 12 bases. This CDR3 is 15 amino acids long. Germline-derived CDR1 and CDR2 are SGHRS and YFSETQ. Trimming cost V 2 bases and J 10 bases; bases outside gene matches: 7. CDR3 amino acids: CASSFRTSGAGEQFF. The CDR3 DNA reads TGCGCCAGCAGCTTTAGGACTAGCGGGGCCGGGGAGCAGTTCTTC.